This entry describes one T cell receptor (beta chain). The record originates from a study of blood T cell repertoires in COVID-19. The CDR3 is 16 residues long. CDR1 LNHDA and CDR2 SQIVND come from the germline V gene (reference sequence). V lost 4 bases, J lost 6 bases, and 18 bases lay in between. Here immunoSEQ multiplex PCR was the method, and the copy in TCRdb shows in-frame clones only, minus some. The sample yields about 190,000 clones, more than 75% seen once. The sequenced sample was peripheral blood. The genes are TRBV19 and TRBJ2-2, with D possibly matching TRBD2 (5 bases). The receptor's source is a man aged 35 to 55 with active or convalescent COVID-19. The CDR3 nucleotides read TGTGCCAGTAGTACACTTGGACTGGGATATCCCGGGGAGCTGTTTTTT. Its protein is CASSTLGLGYPGELFF.